This TCR beta chain was profiled in a study of T cells in Graves' hyperthyroidism and ophthalmopathy. RNA transcripts were the template for amplifying TCR beta CDR3 regions. First-round RT-PCR of the TCR CDR3 relied on the HTBI primer set. TCRdb called the multiplex PCR reads again in MiXCR, with one record for every CDR3 protein. The sample has approximately 620,000 distinct CDR3 sequences, approximately 15% seen once; the top ten hold 4.5% to 6%. This CDR3 is 16 amino acids long. Trimming took off 0 bases at V and 4 bases at J, with 15 bases between the two ends. Germline V gene data show CDR1 as MNHEY and CDR2 as SVGAGI. Based on clinical symptoms, serum thyroxine and TRAb, thyroid ultrasound and orbital computed tomography, diagnoses were reached. Using approximately 10 ml of fresh peripheral blood, PBMCs were prepared.

The TCR comes from a woman in her twenties or thirties with Graves' hyperthyroidism that later progressed to Graves' ophthalmopathy. What was sequenced was blood. This chain joins TRBV6-5 and TRBJ2-5; D perhaps matches TRBD2 (6 bases). CDR3 region: CASSYSGGFRGETQYF. The CDR3 DNA is TGTGCCAGCAGTTACTCTGGGGGGTTTAGGGGAGAGACCCAGTACTTC.